This T cell receptor beta chain appears in the sequencing data of a study of T cells in Graves' hyperthyroidism and ophthalmopathy. In its sample, this clonotype was seen a few times. Amplified TCR beta CDR3 regions came from RNA transcripts. HTBI primers were used for first-round RT-PCR of the TCR CDR3. TCRdb re-derived calls from the multiplex PCR reads in MiXCR, one entry per CDR3 protein. This table has about 530,000 distinct CDR3 sequences, roughly a sixth appearing once. The CDR3 has 15 amino acids. Germline V gene data show CDR1 as SGHTS and CDR2 as YDEGEE. The V segment lost 0 bases and the J segment 4 bases; nucleotides outside the gene matches: 6.

The sample was blood. The chain carries TRBV5-8 and TRBJ1-2, with 7 bases that match TRBD1. The TCR originated in a woman in her late teens or twenties with Graves' ophthalmopathy. CDR3 DNA sequence: TGTGCCAGCAGCTTGGCAGGGGGATCCGTCTATGGCTACACCTTC. Its translation is CASSLAGGSVYGYTF.